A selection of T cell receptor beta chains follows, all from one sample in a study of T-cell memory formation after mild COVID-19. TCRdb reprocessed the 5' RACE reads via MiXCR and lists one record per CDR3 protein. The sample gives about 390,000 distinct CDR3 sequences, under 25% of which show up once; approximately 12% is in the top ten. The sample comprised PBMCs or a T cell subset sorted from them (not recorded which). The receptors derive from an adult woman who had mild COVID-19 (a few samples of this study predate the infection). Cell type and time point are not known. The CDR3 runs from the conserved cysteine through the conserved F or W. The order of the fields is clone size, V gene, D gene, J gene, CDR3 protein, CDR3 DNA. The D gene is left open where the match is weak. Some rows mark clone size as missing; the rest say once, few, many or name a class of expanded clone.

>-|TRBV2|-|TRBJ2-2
CASSEAPATGELFF
TGTGCCAGCAGTGAGGCCCCGGCCACCGGGGAGCTGTTTTTT
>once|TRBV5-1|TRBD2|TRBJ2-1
CASSSLGLAGVRAVF
TGCGCCAGCAGCTCATTGGGACTAGCGGGAGTAAGGGCGGTCTTC
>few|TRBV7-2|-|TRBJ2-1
CASSFYGSSYNEQFF
TGTGCCAGCAGCTTTTACGGGAGCTCCTACAATGAGCAGTTCTTC
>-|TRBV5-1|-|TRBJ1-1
CASSLPGQNTEAFF
TGCGCCAGCAGCTTGCCGGGACAGAACACTGAAGCTTTCTTT
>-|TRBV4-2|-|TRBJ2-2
CASSQETGRPGELFF
TGTGCCAGCAGCCAAGAAACGGGACGGCCAGGGGAGCTGTTTTTT
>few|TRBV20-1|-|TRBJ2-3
CSARIPGRQDTQYF
TGCAGTGCTAGAATTCCCGGTCGCCAGGATACGCAGTATTTT
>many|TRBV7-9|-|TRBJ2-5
CASSLRAAFQETQYF
TGTGCCAGCAGCTTAAGAGCGGCCTTTCAAGAGACCCAGTACTTC
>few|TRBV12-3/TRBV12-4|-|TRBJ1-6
CASSSMGPNSPLHF
TGTGCCAGCAGTTCAATGGGGCCCAATTCACCCCTCCACTTT
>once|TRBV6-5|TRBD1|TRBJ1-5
CASRPRQGAYWPQHF
TGTGCCAGCAGACCGCGACAGGGGGCTTATTGGCCCCAGCATTTT
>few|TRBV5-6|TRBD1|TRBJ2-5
CASSFEGQGSVETQYF
TGTGCCAGCAGTTTCGAAGGACAGGGAAGCGTAGAGACCCAGTACTTC
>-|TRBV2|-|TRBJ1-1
CASSTGPTTEAFF
TGTGCCAGCAGTACGGGCCCCACCACTGAAGCTTTCTTT
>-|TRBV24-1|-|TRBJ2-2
CATSDSAELFF
TGTGCCACCAGTGATTCGGCAGAGCTGTTTTTT
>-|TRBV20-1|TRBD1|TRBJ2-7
CSARGQANYEQYF
TGCAGTGCTAGGGGACAGGCTAACTACGAGCAGTACTTC
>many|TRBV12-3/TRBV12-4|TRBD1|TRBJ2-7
CASSPPGQLYEQYF
TGTGCCAGCAGCCCCCCGGGACAGTTATACGAGCAGTACTTC
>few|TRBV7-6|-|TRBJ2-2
CASSRHTGELFF
TGTGCCAGCAGCAGGCATACCGGGGAGCTGTTTTTT
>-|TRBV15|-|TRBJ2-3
CATSRGGDTDTQYF
TGTGCCACCAGCAGAGGAGGGGATACAGATACGCAGTATTTT
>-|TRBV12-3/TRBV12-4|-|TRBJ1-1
CASSLSTRGTEAFF
TGTGCCAGCAGTTTATCCACCCGCGGGACTGAAGCTTTCTTT
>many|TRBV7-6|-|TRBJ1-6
CASSLASGVNSPLHF
TGTGCCAGCAGCTTAGCATCTGGGGTAAATTCACCCCTCCACTTT
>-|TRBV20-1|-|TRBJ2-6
CSARDEFSGANVLTF
TGCAGTGCTAGAGATGAGTTCTCTGGGGCCAACGTCCTGACTTTC
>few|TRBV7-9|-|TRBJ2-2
CASSSLRGQLANTGELFF
TGTGCCAGCAGCTCTCTGCGAGGACAGCTCGCGAACACCGGGGAGCTGTTTTTT
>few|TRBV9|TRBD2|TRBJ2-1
CASSEAGGNEQFF
TGTGCCAGCAGCGAGGCCGGGGGGAATGAGCAGTTCTTC
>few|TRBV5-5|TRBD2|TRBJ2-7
CASSPGTSASYEQYF
TGTGCCAGCAGCCCCGGGACTAGCGCTTCCTACGAGCAGTACTTC
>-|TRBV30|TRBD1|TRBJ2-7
CAWNLGQGLYEQYF
TGTGCCTGGAATCTGGGACAGGGTCTCTACGAGCAGTACTTC
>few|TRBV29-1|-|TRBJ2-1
CSVDWQFF
TGCAGCGTTGACTGGCAGTTCTTC
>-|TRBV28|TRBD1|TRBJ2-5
CASSLGQGGKETQYF
TGTGCCAGCAGTTTAGGACAGGGGGGTAAAGAGACCCAGTACTTC
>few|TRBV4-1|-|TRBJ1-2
CASSQLQSGLRGYTF
TGCGCCAGCAGCCAACTTCAAAGTGGGCTGCGGGGCTACACCTTC
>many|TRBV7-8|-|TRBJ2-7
CASSLAAAGLSYEQYF
TGTGCCAGCAGCTTAGCAGCGGCGGGGCTCTCCTACGAGCAGTACTTC
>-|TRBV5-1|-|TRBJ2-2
CASSIDGNTGELFF
TGCGCCAGCAGCATCGACGGGAACACCGGGGAGCTGTTTTTT
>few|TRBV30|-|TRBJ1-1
CAWSVHQGKNTEAFF
TGTGCCTGGAGTGTACACCAGGGTAAGAACACTGAAGCTTTCTTT
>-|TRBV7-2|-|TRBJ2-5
CASSLRVDETQYF
TGTGCCAGCAGCTTAAGGGTGGATGAGACCCAGTACTTC
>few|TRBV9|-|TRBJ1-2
CASSGYGYTF
TGTGCCAGCAGCGGATATGGCTACACCTTC
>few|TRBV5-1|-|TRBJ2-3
CASSLVRGDTDTQYF
TGCGCCAGCAGCTTGGTAAGAGGGGACACAGATACGCAGTATTTT
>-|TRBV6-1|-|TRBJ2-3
CASSEPLHTDTQYF
TGTGCCAGCAGTGAACCCCTACACACAGATACGCAGTATTTT
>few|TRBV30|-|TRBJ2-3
CAWSQGGEADTQYF
TGTGCCTGGAGCCAAGGGGGGGAGGCAGATACGCAGTATTTT
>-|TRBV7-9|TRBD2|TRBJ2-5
CASSPSGKIPETQYF
TGTGCCAGCAGCCCTAGCGGAAAAATTCCAGAGACCCAGTACTTC
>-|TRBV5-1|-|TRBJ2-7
CASSLGGASEQYF
TGCGCCAGCAGCTTGGGGGGGGCGAGTGAGCAGTACTTC
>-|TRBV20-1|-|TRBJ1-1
CSARGNPTVNTEAFF
TGCAGTGCTAGAGGGAATCCGACAGTGAACACTGAAGCTTTCTTT
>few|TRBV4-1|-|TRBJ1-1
CASSQGVRGTEAFF
TGCGCCAGCAGCCAAGGGGTGAGGGGCACTGAAGCTTTCTTT
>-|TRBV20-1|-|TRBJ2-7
CSASGGPGLEQYF
TGCAGTGCTAGTGGAGGGCCTGGGTTAGAGCAGTACTTC
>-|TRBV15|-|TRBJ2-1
CATSRARDGYNEQFF
TGTGCCACCAGCAGGGCCCGGGACGGTTACAATGAGCAGTTCTTC
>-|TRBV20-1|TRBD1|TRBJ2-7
CSARSRGREQYF
TGCAGTGCTAGATCCAGGGGGCGGGAGCAGTACTTC
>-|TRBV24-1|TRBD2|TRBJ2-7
CATSDGSGRVYEQYF
TGTGCCACCAGTGATGGTAGCGGGAGAGTCTACGAGCAGTACTTC
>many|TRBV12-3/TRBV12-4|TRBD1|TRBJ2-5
CASSPWGRGQFQETQYF
TGTGCCAGCTCTCCATGGGGCAGGGGGCAGTTTCAAGAGACCCAGTACTTC
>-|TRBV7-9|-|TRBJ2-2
CASPYAGELFF
TGTGCCAGCCCGTACGCCGGGGAGCTGTTTTTT
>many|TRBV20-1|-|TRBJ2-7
CSATGYKDEQYF
TGCAGTGCCACAGGGTATAAGGACGAGCAGTACTTC
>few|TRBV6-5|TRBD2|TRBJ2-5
CASSYGLAGETQYF
TGTGCCAGCAGTTACGGGCTAGCGGGAGAGACCCAGTACTTC
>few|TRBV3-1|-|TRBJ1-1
CASSQGEGSGAFF
TGTGCCAGCAGCCAAGGAGAGGGTTCTGGAGCTTTCTTT
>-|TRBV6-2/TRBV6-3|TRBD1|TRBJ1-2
CASSNTGQTYGYTF
TGTGCCAGCAGTAATACGGGACAGACCTATGGCTACACCTTC